This T cell receptor (beta chain) came from a study of blood T cell repertoires in COVID-19. About the research overall: Samples taken during acute and convalescent COVID-19 were collected in the United States, Italy and Spain. PBMCs, B-cell-depleted T cells, or T cells provided the cDNA or gDNA that made up the material.

The CDR3 totals 15 residues. Trimming cost V 5 bases and J 0 bases, with 13 bases left between them. Germline CDR1 MNHEY, CDR2 SVGEGT. As processed by the authors: Estimated nucleated cell counts came from reference gene primer amplification. Method: immunoSEQ multiplex PCR; TCRdb's copy keeps in-frame clones and lacks some. V, J and clone size reflect that table, while D and trimming were determined from the DNA. Of about 220,000 clones detected, 70% to 90% appear once; the ten largest clones hold 2.4%. Seattle patients were enrolled while actively infected and followed longitudinally. The J gene is TRBJ2-5, the V gene TRBV6-2 or TRBV6-3; no clear D. This clonotype was obtained from a woman in her 70s with COVID-19, enrolled during active disease. Sequencing input: peripheral blood. CDR3 residues: CASSLHVDYQETQYF. CDR3 in DNA: TGTGCCAGCAGTCTCCACGTCGACTACCAAGAGACCCAGTACTTC.